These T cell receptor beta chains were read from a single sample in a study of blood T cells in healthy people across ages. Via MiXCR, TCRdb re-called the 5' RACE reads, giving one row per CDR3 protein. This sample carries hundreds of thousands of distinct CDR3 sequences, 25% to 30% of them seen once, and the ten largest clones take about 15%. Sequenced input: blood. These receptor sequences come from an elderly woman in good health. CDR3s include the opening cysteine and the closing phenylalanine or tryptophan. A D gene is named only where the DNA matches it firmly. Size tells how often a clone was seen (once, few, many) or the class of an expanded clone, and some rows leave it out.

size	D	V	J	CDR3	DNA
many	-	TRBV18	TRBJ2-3	CASSGAGASTDTQYF	TGTGCCAGCTCAGGCGCGGGGGCTAGCACAGATACGCAGTATTTT
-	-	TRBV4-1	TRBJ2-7	CASSQRPYEQYF	TGCGCCAGCAGCCAAAGGCCCTACGAGCAGTACTTC
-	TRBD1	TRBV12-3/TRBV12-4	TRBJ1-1	CASSPRWDSNTEAFF	TGTGCCAGCAGTCCTCGTTGGGACAGTAACACTGAAGCTTTCTTT
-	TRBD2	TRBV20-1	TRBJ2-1	CSARDSGGFSRDEQFF	TGCAGTGCTAGAGATAGCGGGGGGTTCTCTCGGGATGAGCAGTTCTTC
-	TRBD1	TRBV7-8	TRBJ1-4	CASSFGTGGVDEKLFF	TGTGCCAGCAGCTTCGGGACAGGGGGCGTAGATGAAAAACTGTTTTTT
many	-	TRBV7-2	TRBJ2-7	CASSSLLGKSYEQYF	TGTGCCAGCAGCTCCTTATTGGGAAAATCCTACGAGCAGTACTTC
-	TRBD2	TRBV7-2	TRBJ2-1	CASSQLAGNNNEQFF	TGTGCCAGCAGCCAACTAGCGGGGAATAACAATGAGCAGTTCTTC
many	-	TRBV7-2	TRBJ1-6	CASSLSGLYNSPLHF	TGTGCCAGCAGCTTATCGGGGCTGTACAATTCACCCCTCCACTTT
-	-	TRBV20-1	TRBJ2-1	CSAGTASYNEQFF	TGCAGCGCCGGGACTGCCTCCTACAATGAGCAGTTCTTC
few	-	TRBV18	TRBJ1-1	CASSPPKTTNTEAFF	TGTGCCAGCTCACCACCTAAAACTACGAACACTGAAGCTTTCTTT
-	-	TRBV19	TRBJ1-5	CASSILFQPQHF	TGTGCCAGTAGTATTTTGTTTCAGCCCCAGCATTTT
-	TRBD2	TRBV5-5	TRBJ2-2	CASSLELAGMAGELFF	TGTGCCAGCAGCCTAGAACTAGCGGGGATGGCCGGGGAGCTGTTTTTT
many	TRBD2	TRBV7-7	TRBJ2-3	CASSPGGGTQYF	TGTGCTAGCAGCCCCGGGGGGGGTACGCAGTATTTT
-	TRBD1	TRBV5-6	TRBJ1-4	CASSFRTGGAGKLFF	TGTGCCAGCAGCTTCCGGACAGGGGGCGCGGGAAAACTGTTTTTT
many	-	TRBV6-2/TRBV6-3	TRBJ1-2	CASPAGNPPNGYTF	TGTGCCAGTCCGGCAGGGAATCCCCCAAATGGCTACACCTTC
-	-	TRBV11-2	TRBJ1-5	CASSLEVGGGRRGDQPRHF	TGTGCCAGCAGCTTAGAAGTTGGGGGGGGAAGAAGGGGCGACCAGCCCCGGCATTTT
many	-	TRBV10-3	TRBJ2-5	CAISERGAETQYF	TGTGCCATCAGTGAGCGAGGGGCAGAGACCCAGTACTTC
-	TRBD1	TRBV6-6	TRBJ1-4	CASGDRPNEKLFF	TGTGCCAGCGGGGACAGACCCAATGAAAAACTGTTTTTT
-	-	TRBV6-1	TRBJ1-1	CASSARAMNTEAFF	TGTGCCAGCAGTGCCAGGGCCATGAACACTGAAGCTTTCTTT
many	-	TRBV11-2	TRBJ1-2	CASSRGGAVYGYTF	TGTGCCAGCAGCCGAGGGGGAGCTGTCTATGGCTACACCTTC
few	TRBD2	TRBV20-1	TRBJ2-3	CSAGGGAGGPDTQYF	TGCAGTGCTGGCGGCGGGGCGGGGGGGCCAGATACGCAGTATTTT
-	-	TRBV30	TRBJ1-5	CAWGKGQPQHF	TGTGCCTGGGGAAAAGGGCAGCCCCAGCATTTT
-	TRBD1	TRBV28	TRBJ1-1	CASRYTGGLGTEAFF	TGTGCCAGCAGGTACACAGGGGGCTTAGGTACTGAAGCTTTCTTT
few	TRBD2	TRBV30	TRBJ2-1	CAWSGGGTQHEQFF	TGTGCCTGGAGTGGGGGGGGTACACAACATGAGCAGTTCTTC
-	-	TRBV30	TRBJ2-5	CAWSPGTEETQYF	TGTGCCTGGAGTCCTGGGACTGAAGAGACCCAGTACTTC
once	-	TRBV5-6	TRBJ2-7	CARSPGPTREQYF	TGTGCGAGGAGCCCGGGGCCCACCCGCGAGCAGTACTTC
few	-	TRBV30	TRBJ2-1	CAWSPSGTILMNEQFF	TGTGCCTGGAGTCCCTCCGGGACAATTTTAATGAATGAGCAGTTCTTC
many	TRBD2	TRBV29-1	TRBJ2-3	CSVLIAGFLDTQYF	TGCAGCGTCCTGATAGCGGGGTTTTTAGATACGCAGTATTTT
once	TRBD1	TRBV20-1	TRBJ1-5	CSASDPGQGNQPQHF	TGCAGTGCTAGCGATCCGGGACAGGGCAATCAGCCCCAGCATTTT
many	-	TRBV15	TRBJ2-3	CATSRVTGLRVTDTQYF	TGTGCCACCAGCAGGGTGACAGGCCTGAGAGTGACAGATACGCAGTATTTT
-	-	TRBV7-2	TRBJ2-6	CASSLKTVTPGSGANVLTF	TGTGCCAGCAGCTTAAAGACAGTGACTCCGGGATCTGGGGCCAACGTCCTGACTTTC
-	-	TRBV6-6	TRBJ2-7	CTSSRAGRGNEQYF	TGTACCAGCAGCCGGGCGGGCAGGGGCAATGAGCAGTACTTC
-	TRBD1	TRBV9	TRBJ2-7	CASSVATGEHSYEQYF	TGTGCCAGCAGCGTAGCGACAGGGGAGCACTCCTACGAGCAGTACTTC
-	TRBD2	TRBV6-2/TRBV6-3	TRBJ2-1	CASSFHERDYNEHFF	TGTGCCAGCAGTTTTCATGAGAGGGACTACAATGAGCACTTCTTC
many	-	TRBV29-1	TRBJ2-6	CSVELVNSGANVLTF	TGCAGCGTTGAACTAGTTAACTCTGGGGCCAACGTCCTGACTTTC
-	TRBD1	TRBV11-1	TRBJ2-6	CASSLVMNTGALSRSGANVLTF	TGTGCCAGTAGCTTAGTAATGAATACAGGGGCGCTATCACGCTCTGGGGCCAACGTCCTGACTTTC
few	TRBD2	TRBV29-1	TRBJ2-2	CSVLAGGSNTGELFF	TGCAGCGTCCTAGCGGGGGGCTCGAACACCGGGGAGCTGTTTTTT
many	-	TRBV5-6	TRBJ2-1	CASSRRQNNEQFF	TGTGCCAGCAGCCGGCGACAGAACAATGAGCAGTTCTTC
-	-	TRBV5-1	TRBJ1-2	CASSSPKGGNYDYTF	TGCGCCAGCAGCTCCCCCAAAGGGGGAAACTATGACTACACCTTC
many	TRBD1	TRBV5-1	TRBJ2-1	CASSSPGQVYNEQFF	TGCGCCAGCAGCTCTCCGGGACAGGTATACAATGAGCAGTTCTTC
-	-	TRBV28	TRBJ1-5	CASSSGGVGNQPQHF	TGTGCCAGCAGTTCCGGCGGTGTTGGCAATCAGCCCCAGCATTTT
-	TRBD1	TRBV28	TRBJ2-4	CASGLDRGKNIQYF	TGTGCCAGCGGATTAGACAGGGGCAAAAACATTCAGTACTTC
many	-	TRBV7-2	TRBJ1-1	CASSFGTVEAFF	TGTGCCAGCAGCTTCGGGACTGTTGAAGCTTTCTTT
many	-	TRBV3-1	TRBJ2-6	CASSPWDSGANVLTF	TGTGCCAGCAGCCCGTGGGACTCTGGGGCCAACGTCCTGACTTTC
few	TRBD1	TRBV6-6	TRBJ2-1	CASSYDRDTGNEQFF	TGTGCCAGCAGTTACGACAGGGACACAGGGAATGAGCAGTTCTTC
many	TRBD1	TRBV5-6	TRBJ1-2	CASSLDRGLGGYTF	TGTGCCAGCAGCTTGGACAGGGGGCTTGGTGGCTACACCTTC
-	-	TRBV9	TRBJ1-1	CASSVRQAQDTEAFF	TGTGCCAGCAGCGTTCGCCAGGCTCAGGACACTGAAGCTTTCTTT
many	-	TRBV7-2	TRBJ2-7	CASSLRPIYEQYF	TGTGCCAGCAGCTTGAGGCCGATCTACGAGCAGTACTTC
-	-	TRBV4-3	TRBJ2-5	CASSQDPRRQETQYF	TGCGCCAGCAGCCAAGATCCGCGTCGCCAAGAGACCCAGTACTTC
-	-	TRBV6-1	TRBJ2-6	CASWDSGANVLTF	TGTGCCAGTTGGGACTCTGGGGCCAACGTCCTGACTTTC
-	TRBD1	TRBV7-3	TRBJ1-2	CASSLTPRTGANYGYTF	TGTGCCAGCAGCTTAACGCCGCGAACAGGGGCTAACTATGGCTACACCTTC
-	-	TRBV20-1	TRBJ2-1	CSVRGGMAYEQFF	TGCAGCGTCAGGGGAGGGATGGCCTACGAGCAGTTCTTC
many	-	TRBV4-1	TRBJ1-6	CASSQDDPASSYNSPLHF	TGCGCCAGCAGCCAAGATGATCCGGCCAGCTCCTATAATTCACCCCTCCACTTT
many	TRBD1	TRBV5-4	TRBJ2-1	CASSSRQGSNNEQFF	TGTGCCAGCAGCTCTCGACAGGGGTCAAACAATGAGCAGTTCTTC
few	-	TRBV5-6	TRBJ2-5	CASSRPRGSGETQYF	TGTGCCAGCAGCCGGCCCCGGGGGTCGGGAGAGACCCAGTACTTC
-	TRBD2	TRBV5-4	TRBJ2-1	CASSLPGLAGGPAYEQFF	TGTGCCAGCAGCTTACCGGGACTAGCGGGGGGGCCTGCGTATGAGCAGTTCTTC
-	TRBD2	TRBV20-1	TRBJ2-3	CSVQPQRGGGGTDTQYF	TGCAGTGTACAACCCCAGCGGGGGGGCGGAGGCACAGATACGCAGTATTTT